These T cell receptor beta chains were read from a single sample in a study of Graves' ophthalmopathy and Graves' hyperthyroidism. TCRdb re-derived calls from the multiplex PCR reads in MiXCR, one entry per CDR3 protein. The sample carries approximately 500,000 distinct CDR3 sequences, about an eighth recorded once. The material sequenced was blood. The receptors originated from a woman in her 30s with Graves' ophthalmopathy. Each CDR3 is given with its conserved first and last residue. Fields, in order: D gene, V gene, clone size, J gene, CDR3 DNA, CDR3 protein. D genes are given only for firm matches. Part of the rows lack a size; the others show once, few, many or a class for expanded clones.

>NA|TRBV30|NA|TRBJ2-5
TGTGCCTGGAGCGTAGGAGGGGTGGAGACCCAGTACTTC
CAWSVGGVETQYF
>TRBD1|TRBV7-2|many|TRBJ2-7
TGTGCCAGCAGCCAAGGACAGGATCACGAGCAGTACTTC
CASSQGQDHEQYF
>TRBD1|TRBV11-2|NA|TRBJ1-2
TGTGCCAGCAGCTCGGACGGGACAGGGTGGGGCAACTATGGCTACACCTTC
CASSSDGTGWGNYGYTF
>TRBD1|TRBV9|few|TRBJ2-3
TGTGCCAGCAGCCCAAACCCCGGGACAGGAGTGGATACGCAGTATTTT
CASSPNPGTGVDTQYF
>TRBD1|TRBV18|many|TRBJ2-4
TGTGCCAGCTCACCGGTGGACAGGGACATTCAGTACTTC
CASSPVDRDIQYF
>NA|TRBV6-1|once|TRBJ1-5
TGTGCCAGCAGTCGCCCCGGGGGTAGCAATCAGCCCCAGCATTTT
CASSRPGGSNQPQHF
>TRBD2|TRBV28|many|TRBJ2-5
TGTGCCAGCAGCCCCCAGGGCGGGAGAGTTGAGGAGACCCAGTACTTC
CASSPQGGRVEETQYF
>NA|TRBV18|few|TRBJ1-1
TGTGCCAGCTCACCACCGGGTCTCTGGGGAGGAACTGAAGCTTTCTTT
CASSPPGLWGGTEAFF
>NA|TRBV4-1|many|TRBJ1-1
TGCGCCAGCAGCCAAGCGGGGACAAGCACGACTGAAGCTTTCTTT
CASSQAGTSTTEAFF
>TRBD2|TRBV28|NA|TRBJ2-5
TGTGCCAGCAGCCCATCTTTCGGACTAGCGGGGGAAGAGACCCAGTACTTC
CASSPSFGLAGEETQYF
>TRBD1|TRBV27|many|TRBJ1-1
TGTGCCAGCAGTTTATGGCAGGGGGCTGAAGCTTTCTTT
CASSLWQGAEAFF
>NA|TRBV13|few|TRBJ2-4
TGTGCCAGCAGCAGCCGAGGACAACAAAACATTCAGTACTTC
CASSSRGQQNIQYF
>NA|TRBV10-3|few|TRBJ2-4
TGTGCCATCAGTGACCCTGACTACCTAAACATTAAGTACTTC
CAISDPDYLNIKYF
>NA|TRBV28|many|TRBJ2-5
TGTGCCAGCAGCGGTTGGGGTGATCAAGAGACCCAGTACTTC
CASSGWGDQETQYF
>NA|TRBV15|many|TRBJ1-1
TGTGCCACCAGCAGAGATAGGGGGGGCGTGACTGAAGCTTTCTTT
CATSRDRGGVTEAFF
>NA|TRBV5-1|many|TRBJ2-7
TGCGCCAGCAACCGGGACTCCCCAGACCACGAGCAGTACTTC
CASNRDSPDHEQYF